Below are 14 T cell receptor beta chains sequenced from a single sample in a study of blood T cell repertoires in COVID-19 (dated by TCRdb to about 2020). The library was prepared using the immunoSEQ multiplex PCR assay. Not all clones reach the TCRdb copy of this immuneACCESS table, which keeps in-frame sequences only. Checked studies attribute under half of the gap to unresolved V genes and leave the rest unexplained. The sample table lists about 33,000 clones, more than 85% of them with a count of one. The ten largest clones take up roughly 24% of the sample. The sequencing input was peripheral blood. These receptors came from a woman of 80 years or more with active or convalescent COVID-19.

This chain uses TRBV3-1 (or the pseudogene TRBV3-2) with TRBJ1-2; the D gene is possibly TRBD1 (5 bases). Trimming removed 1 base at V and 4 bases at J, with 10 bases between. Looked up from germline, CDR1 is LGHDT and CDR2 is YNNKEL (reference sequence). The CDR3 totals 14 residues. CDR3: CASSQAQGGYGYTF. The CDR3, as DNA: TGTGCCAGCAGCCAAGCCCAGGGCGGCTATGGCTACACCTTC.

This CDR3 reads CASSVVLAGRDTQYF. The CDR3 coding sequence is TGTGCCAGCAGCGTAGTACTAGCGGGGAGGGATACGCAGTATTTT. The chain combines TRBV9 with TRBJ2-3; 10 bases map to TRBD2. J lost 6 bases, V lost 0 bases, and 4 bases had no gene match. CDR3 size: 15 residues. Per germline, CDR1 SGDLS and CDR2 YYNGEE.

The chain carries TRBV5-5 and TRBJ1-1, with D hard to call. Germline V gene data show CDR1 as SGHKS and CDR2 as YYEKEE (reference sequence). V was cut by 2 bases and J by 11 bases, with 25 bases left in between. The CDR3 spans 16 residues. In DNA form, the CDR3 reads TGTGCCAGCAGCTTTGAGGGCTCGAGGGCCCGGATAGCGGCTTTCTTT. Its protein is CASSFEGSRARIAAFF.

This chain connects TRBV9 to TRBJ2-2; the match to TRBD1 covers 10 bases. Germline CDR1 and CDR2: SGDLS and YYNGEE. The length of the CDR3 is 15 residues. Trimming cost V 3 bases and J 6 bases; bases outside gene matches: 5. CDR3 nucleotide sequence: TGTGCCAGCAGCGCCCGGACAGGGGGGTCCGGGGAGCTGTTTTTT. It is translated as CASSARTGGSGELFF.

The chain combines TRBV7-8 with TRBJ1-4, with D possibly TRBD1 on 6 matching bases. CDR3 length equals 15 residues. V lost 3 bases and J 5 bases, leaving 13 bases between the germline ends. CDR1 is SGHVS, CDR2 FQNEAQ, per germline. CDR3 nucleotide sequence: TGTGCCAGCAGCTTGGTAGGGGGTGGGAATGAAAAACTGTTTTTT. This codes for CASSLVGGGNEKLFF. Based on the CDR3 plus reference TRBV7-8 and TRBJ1-4, the full variable domain is GAGVSQSPRYKVAKRGQDVALRCDPISGHVSLFWYQQALGQGPEFLTYFQNEAQLDKSGLPSDRFFAERPEGSVSTLKIQRTQQEDSAVYLCASSLVGGGNEKLFFGSGTQLSVL.

The chain has TRBV30 and TRBJ1-2; a weak D match, TRBD1 (6 bases). The V end was cut by 3 bases, the J end by 3 bases, with 14 bases between. This CDR3 region has 14 residues. CDR1 and CDR2 (germline): GTSNPN, SVGIG (reference sequence). The CDR3 DNA sequence: TGTGCCTGGAGGGCGCGGGGGGCGGACTATGGCTACACCTTC. This encodes CAWRARGADYGYTF.

The chain employs TRBV5-1 and TRBJ2-7, with 8 bases identical to TRBD1. J was trimmed by 2 bases and V by 3 bases; bases with no gene match: 4. Germline V gene lookup returns CDR1 SGHRS and CDR2 YFSETQ. This CDR3 has 14 residues. CDR3 DNA: TGCGCCAGCAGCTCGACAGGGGCAACCTACGAGCAGTACTTC. As protein: CASSSTGATYEQYF.

The chain links TRBV7-6 to TRBJ1-6, with TRBD1 as a possible D gene (5 bases). V was pared by 2 bases and J by 5 bases, with 13 bases between. CDR3 length: 16 amino acids. Germline V CDR1 and CDR2: SGHVS, FNYEAQ. CDR3 sequence (DNA): TGTGCCAGCAGCTTAAGGTCTGGGGCCAATAATTCACCCCTCCACTTT. Protein sequence: CASSLRSGANNSPLHF.

The chain links TRBV11-3 to TRBJ1-6; 8 nucleotides line up with TRBD1. Germline V lookup: CDR1 SGHNT, CDR2 YENEEA. This CDR3 has 12 residues. V shed 3 bases, J shed 17 bases, and the junction held 6 bases outside the gene matches. DNA for the CDR3: TGTGCCAGCAGCTTCGGGACAGGAGGCATCCACTTT. It translates to CASSFGTGGIHF.

J is TRBJ1-6 and V is TRBV11-2; D may be TRBD1 (6 bases). The CDR3 is made up of 15 amino acids. Trimming shortened V by 3 bases and J by 9 bases, and 15 bases separated the two germline ends. Germline loops: CDR1 SGHAT, CDR2 FQNNGV. Here the CDR3 DNA reads TGTGCCAGCAGCTTCTCCAAAGGGACAACTTCACCCCTCCACTTT. Amino acid sequence: CASSFSKGTTSPLHF. Together with reference TRBV11-2 and TRBJ1-6, the CDR3 gives the full variable domain: EAGVAQSPRYKIIEKRQSVAFWCNPISGHATLYWYQQILGQGPKLLIQFQNNGVVDDSQLPKDRFSAERLKGVDSTLKIQPAKLEDSAVYLCASSFSKGTTSPLHFGNGTRLTVT.

The sample holds one count of this clone. The chain has TRBV5-1 and TRBJ1-1, with a possible D match to TRBD1 (5 bases). Germline CDR1 and CDR2: SGHRS and YFSETQ. Trimming removed 0 bases at V and 1 base at J, with 13 bases between. This CDR3 comprises 16 residues. CDR3 sequence (DNA): TGCGCCAGCAGCTTGGCGGACACAACAGGGAACACTGAAGCTTTCTTT. This sequence encodes CASSLADTTGNTEAFF.

This sequence joins TRBV15 and TRBJ2-2; 7 bases fit TRBD1. CDR3 length: 16 amino acids. J lost 7 bases, V lost 0 bases, and 8 bases had no gene match. The V gene's germline CDR1 is LNHNV and CDR2 YYDKDF (reference sequence). The CDR3 sequence: CATSRDLGQAGGELFF. The CDR3 nucleotides are TGTGCCACCAGCAGAGATCTAGGACAGGCGGGCGGGGAGCTGTTTTTT. The entire variable domain, with the rest obtained from reference TRBV15 and TRBJ2-2, is as follows: DAMVIQNPRYQVTQFGKPVTLSCSQTLNHNVMYWYQQKSSQAPKLLFHYYDKDFNNEADTPDNFQSRRPNTSFCFLDIRSPGLGDTAMYLCATSRDLGQAGGELFFGEGSRLTVL.

The chain uses TRBV6-1 and TRBJ2-1; 13 nucleotides agree with TRBD2. Germline lookup yields CDR1 MNHNS and CDR2 SASEGT. The V gene end was trimmed by 6 bases and the J gene end by 8 bases; junction bases not matched to a gene: 7. The CDR3 has 15 residues. The CDR3 sequence is CASSQTSGGADEQFF. CDR3 sequence (DNA): TGTGCCAGCAGCCAAACTAGCGGGGGGGCCGATGAGCAGTTCTTC.

This sequence joins TRBV5-1 and TRBJ1-2; 11 nucleotides agree with TRBD1. The CDR3 length is 16 residues. The junction had 6 bases not matched to a gene; V was cut back by 3 bases and J by 2 bases. The germline V gene encodes CDR1 SGHRS and CDR2 YFSETQ. DNA for the CDR3: TGCGCCAGCAGCTATCGGACAGGGGGCGCCAACTATGGCTACACCTTC. This gives the protein CASSYRTGGANYGYTF.